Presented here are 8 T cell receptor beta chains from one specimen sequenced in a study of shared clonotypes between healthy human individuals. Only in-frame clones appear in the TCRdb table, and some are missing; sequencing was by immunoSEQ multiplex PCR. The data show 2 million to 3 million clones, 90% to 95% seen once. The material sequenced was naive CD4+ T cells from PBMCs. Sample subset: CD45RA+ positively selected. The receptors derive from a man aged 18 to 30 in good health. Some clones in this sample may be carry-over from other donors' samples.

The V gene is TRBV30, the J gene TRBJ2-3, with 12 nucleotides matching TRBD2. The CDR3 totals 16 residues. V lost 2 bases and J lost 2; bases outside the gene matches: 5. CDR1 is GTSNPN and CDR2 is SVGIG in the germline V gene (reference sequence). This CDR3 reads CAWSRGTSGYTDTQYF. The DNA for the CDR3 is TGTGCCTGGAGTAGGGGGACTAGCGGGTACACAGATACGCAGTATTTT.

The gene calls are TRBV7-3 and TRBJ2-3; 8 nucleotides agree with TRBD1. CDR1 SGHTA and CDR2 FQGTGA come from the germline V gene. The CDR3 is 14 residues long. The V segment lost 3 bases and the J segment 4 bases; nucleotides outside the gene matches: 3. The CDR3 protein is CASSLDRVPDTQYF. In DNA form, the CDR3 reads TGTGCCAGCAGCTTGGACAGGGTCCCAGATACGCAGTATTTT. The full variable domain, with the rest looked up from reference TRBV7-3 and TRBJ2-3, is GAGVSQTPSNKVTEKGKYVELRCDPISGHTALYWYRQSLGQGPEFLIYFQGTGAADDSGLPNDRFFAVRPEGSVSTLKIQRTERGDSAVYLCASSLDRVPDTQYFGPGTRLTVL.

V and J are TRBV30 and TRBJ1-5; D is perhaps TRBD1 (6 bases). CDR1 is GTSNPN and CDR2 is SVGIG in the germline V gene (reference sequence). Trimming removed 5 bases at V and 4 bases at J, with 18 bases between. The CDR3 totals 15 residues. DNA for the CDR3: TGTGCCTGGGCCTACCCCGGACAGATAAATCAGCCCCAGCATTTT. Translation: CAWAYPGQINQPQHF.

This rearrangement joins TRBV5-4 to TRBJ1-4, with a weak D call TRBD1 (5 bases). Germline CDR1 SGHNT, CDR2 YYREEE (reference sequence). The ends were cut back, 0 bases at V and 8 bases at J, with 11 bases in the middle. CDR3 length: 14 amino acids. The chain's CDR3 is CASSLDQGYEKLFF. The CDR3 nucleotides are TGTGCCAGCAGCTTGGATCAGGGTTACGAAAAACTGTTTTTT. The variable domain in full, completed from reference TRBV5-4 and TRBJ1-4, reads ETGVTQSPTHLIKTRGQQVTLRCSSQSGHNTVSWYQQALGQGPQFIFQYYREEENGRGNFPPRFSGLQFPNYSSELNVNALELDDSALYLCASSLDQGYEKLFFGSGTQLSVL.

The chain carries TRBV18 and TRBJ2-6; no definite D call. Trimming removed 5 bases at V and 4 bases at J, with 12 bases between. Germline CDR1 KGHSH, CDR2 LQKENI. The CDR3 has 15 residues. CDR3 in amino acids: CASSATGVGANVLTF. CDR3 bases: TGTGCCAGCTCAGCTACTGGGGTAGGGGCCAACGTCCTGACTTTC.

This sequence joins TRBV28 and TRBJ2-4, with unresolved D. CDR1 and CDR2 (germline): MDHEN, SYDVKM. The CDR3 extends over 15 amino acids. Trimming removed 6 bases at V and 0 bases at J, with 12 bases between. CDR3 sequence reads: CASSSDPLAKNIQYF. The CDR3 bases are TGTGCCAGCAGCTCGGACCCATTAGCCAAAAACATTCAGTACTTC.

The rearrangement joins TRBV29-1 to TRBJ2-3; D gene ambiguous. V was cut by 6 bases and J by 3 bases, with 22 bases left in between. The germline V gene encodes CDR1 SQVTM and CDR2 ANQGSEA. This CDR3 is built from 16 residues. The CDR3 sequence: CSVDGVRAKSTDTQYF. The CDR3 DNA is TGCAGCGTGGATGGGGTTCGGGCTAAATCAACAGATACGCAGTATTTT.

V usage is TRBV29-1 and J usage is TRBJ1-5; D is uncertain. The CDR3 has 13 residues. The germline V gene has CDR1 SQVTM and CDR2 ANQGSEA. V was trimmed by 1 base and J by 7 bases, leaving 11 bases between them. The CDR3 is CSVEVRAGQPQHF. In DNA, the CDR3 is TGCAGCGTTGAAGTGAGGGCGGGACAGCCCCAGCATTTT. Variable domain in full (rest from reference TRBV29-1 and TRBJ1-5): SAVISQKPSRDICQRGTSLTIQCQVDSQVTMMFWYRQQPGQSLTLIATANQGSEATYESGFVIDKFPISRPNLTFSTLTVSNMSPEDSSIYLCSVEVRAGQPQHFGDGTRLSIL.